The present T cell receptor (beta chain) was sequenced within a study of T-cell memory formation after mild COVID-19. As to this clonotype: No antigen is known for it.

Study-wide points: Among contracting clones, CD4+ were mainly CM/EM and CD8+ enriched in EMRA. Contracting clones from day 15 to 85 had balanced CD4/CD8; later expanders favoured CD4+. Memory sampled before infection contained some responding clones, suggesting cross-reactive memory joined.

TCRdb re-analysed the 5' RACE reads in MiXCR, keeping a single row per CDR3 protein. The sample has around 300,000 distinct CDR3 sequences; roughly 13% are singletons. Trimming removed 5 bases at V and 5 bases at J, with 12 bases between. CDR1 is MNHNS and CDR2 is SASEGT in the germline V gene. CDR3 length: 13 residues. V is TRBV6-1 and J is TRBJ2-5; D is undetermined. Sequenced material: PBMCs or a T cell subset sorted from them (not recorded which). The sequence derives from a young man who had mild COVID-19 (a few samples of this study predate the infection). Cell type and time point are not known. The CDR3 loop is CASSHQVRETQYF. CDR3 DNA sequence: TGTGCCAGCAGTCACCAAGTTCGGGAGACCCAGTACTTC.